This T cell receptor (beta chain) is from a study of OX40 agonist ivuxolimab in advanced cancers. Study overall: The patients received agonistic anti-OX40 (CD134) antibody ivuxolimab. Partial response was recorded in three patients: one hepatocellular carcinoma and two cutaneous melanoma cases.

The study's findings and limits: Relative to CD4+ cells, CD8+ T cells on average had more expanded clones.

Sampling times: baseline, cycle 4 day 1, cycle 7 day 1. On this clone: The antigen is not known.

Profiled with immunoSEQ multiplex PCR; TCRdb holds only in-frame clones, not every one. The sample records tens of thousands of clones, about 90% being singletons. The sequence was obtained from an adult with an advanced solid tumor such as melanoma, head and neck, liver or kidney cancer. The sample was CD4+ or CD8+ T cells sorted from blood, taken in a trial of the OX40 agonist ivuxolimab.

The CDR3 DNA reads TGTGCCACCAGCATAACTCCTGACAGTACCTACGAGCAGTACTTC. Translated: CATSITPDSTYEQYF. The chain combines TRBV15 with TRBJ2-7; maybe TRBD1 (5 bases). The ends were cut back, 4 bases at V and 2 bases at J, with 15 bases in the middle. This CDR3 has 15 residues. The germline gives CDR1 LNHNV, CDR2 YYDKDF (reference sequence).